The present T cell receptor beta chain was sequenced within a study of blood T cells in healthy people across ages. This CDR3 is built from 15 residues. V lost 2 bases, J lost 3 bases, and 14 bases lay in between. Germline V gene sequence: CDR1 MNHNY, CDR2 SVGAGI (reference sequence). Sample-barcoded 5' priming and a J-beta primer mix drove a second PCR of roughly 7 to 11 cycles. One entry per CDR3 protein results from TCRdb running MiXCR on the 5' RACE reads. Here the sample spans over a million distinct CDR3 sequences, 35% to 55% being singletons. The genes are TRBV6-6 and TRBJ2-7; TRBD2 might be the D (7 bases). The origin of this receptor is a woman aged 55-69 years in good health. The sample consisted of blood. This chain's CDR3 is CASSYGGAEDYEQYF. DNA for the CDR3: TGTGCCAGCAGTTACGGGGGGGCCGAAGACTACGAGCAGTACTTC.